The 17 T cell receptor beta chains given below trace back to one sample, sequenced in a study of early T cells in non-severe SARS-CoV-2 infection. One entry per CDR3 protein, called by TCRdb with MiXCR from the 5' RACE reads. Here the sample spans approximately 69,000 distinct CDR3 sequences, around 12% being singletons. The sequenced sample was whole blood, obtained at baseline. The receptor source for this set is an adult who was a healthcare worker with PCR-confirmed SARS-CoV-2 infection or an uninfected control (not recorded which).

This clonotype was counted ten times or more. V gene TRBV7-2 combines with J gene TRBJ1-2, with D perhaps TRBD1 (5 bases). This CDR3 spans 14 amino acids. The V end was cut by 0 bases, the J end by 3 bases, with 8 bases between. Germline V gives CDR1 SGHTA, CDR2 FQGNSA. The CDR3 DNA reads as TGTGCCAGCAGCTTAGCCGGCAGGGACTATGGCTACACCTTC. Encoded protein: CASSLAGRDYGYTF.

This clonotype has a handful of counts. The CDR3 DNA reads TGCGCCAGCAGCCAAGACCAGGAGGCAGGGGGCGCTTCTGAAAAACTGTTTTTT. It translates to CASSQDQEAGGASEKLFF. The rearrangement uses TRBV4-3 and TRBJ1-4; 8 nucleotides line up with TRBD1. V shed 0 bases and J 7 bases; nucleotides not matched to a gene: 13. The CDR3 loop spans 18 amino acids. Germline CDR1 is LGHNA and CDR2 is YSLEER.

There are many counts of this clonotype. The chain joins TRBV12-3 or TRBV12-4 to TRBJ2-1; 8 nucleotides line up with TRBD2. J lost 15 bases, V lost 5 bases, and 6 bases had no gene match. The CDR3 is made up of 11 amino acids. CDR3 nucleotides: TGTGCCAGCAGTGCCGAGCGGGGGATGTTCTTC. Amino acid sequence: CASSAERGMFF.

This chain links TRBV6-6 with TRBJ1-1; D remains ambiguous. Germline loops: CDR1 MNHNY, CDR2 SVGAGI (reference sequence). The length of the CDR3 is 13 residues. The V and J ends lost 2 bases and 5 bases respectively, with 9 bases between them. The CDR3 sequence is CASSYGMGTEAFF. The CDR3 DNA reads TGTGCCAGCAGTTACGGAATGGGGACTGAAGCTTTCTTT.

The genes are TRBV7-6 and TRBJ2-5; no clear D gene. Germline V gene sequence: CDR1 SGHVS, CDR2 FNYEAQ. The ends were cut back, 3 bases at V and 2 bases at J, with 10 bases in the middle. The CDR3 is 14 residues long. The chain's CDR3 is CASSFGGKQETQYF. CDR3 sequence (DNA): TGTGCCAGCAGCTTTGGTGGGAAACAAGAGACCCAGTACTTC.

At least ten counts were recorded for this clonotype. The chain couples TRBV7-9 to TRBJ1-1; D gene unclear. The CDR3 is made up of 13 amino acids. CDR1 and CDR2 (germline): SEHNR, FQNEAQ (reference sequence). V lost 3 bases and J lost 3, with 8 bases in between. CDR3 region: CASSLEADTEAFF. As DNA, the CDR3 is TGTGCCAGCAGCTTGGAGGCGGACACTGAAGCTTTCTTT.

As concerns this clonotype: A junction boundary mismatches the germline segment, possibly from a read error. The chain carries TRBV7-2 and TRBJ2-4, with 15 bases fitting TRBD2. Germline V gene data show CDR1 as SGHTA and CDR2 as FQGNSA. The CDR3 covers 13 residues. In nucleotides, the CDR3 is TGTGCCAGCAGCCACGGGACTAGCGGGGGGCTACACTTC. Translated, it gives CASSHGTSGGLHF.

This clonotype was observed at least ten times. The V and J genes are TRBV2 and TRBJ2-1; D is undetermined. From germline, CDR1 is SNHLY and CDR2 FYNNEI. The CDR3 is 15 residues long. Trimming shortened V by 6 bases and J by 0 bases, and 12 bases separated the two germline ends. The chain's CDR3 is CASRPESSSYNEQFF. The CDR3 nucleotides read TGTGCCAGCAGGCCCGAATCCAGCTCCTACAATGAGCAGTTCTTC.

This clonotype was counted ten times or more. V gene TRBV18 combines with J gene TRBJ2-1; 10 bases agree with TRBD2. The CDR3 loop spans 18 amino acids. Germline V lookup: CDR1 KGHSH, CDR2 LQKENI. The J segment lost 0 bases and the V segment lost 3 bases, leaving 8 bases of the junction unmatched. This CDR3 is CASSPQAGGPSSYNEQFF. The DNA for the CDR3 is TGTGCCAGCTCACCGCAAGCGGGGGGGCCGAGCTCCTACAATGAGCAGTTCTTC.

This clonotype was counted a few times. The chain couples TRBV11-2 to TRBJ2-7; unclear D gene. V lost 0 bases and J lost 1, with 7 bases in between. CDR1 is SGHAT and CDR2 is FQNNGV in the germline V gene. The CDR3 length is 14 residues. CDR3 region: CASSLDPLSYEQYF. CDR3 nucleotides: TGTGCCAGCAGCTTAGATCCCCTTTCCTACGAGCAGTACTTC.

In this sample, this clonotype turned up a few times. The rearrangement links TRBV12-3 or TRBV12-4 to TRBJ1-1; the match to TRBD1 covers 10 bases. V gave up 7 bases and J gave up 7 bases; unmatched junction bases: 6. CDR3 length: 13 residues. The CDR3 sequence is CASTQDRGVEAFF. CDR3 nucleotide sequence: TGTGCCAGCACCCAGGACAGGGGGGTTGAAGCTTTCTTT.

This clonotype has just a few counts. The CDR3 sequence: CASGLGGRTDTQYF. CDR3 bases: TGCGCCAGCGGTCTAGGGGGGCGCACAGATACGCAGTATTTT. V gene TRBV5-1 combines with J gene TRBJ2-3; D may match TRBD1 or TRBD2 (6 bases each). Germline lookup yields CDR1 SGHRS and CDR2 YFSETQ. CDR3 length equals 14 residues. Trimming stripped 7 bases from V and 1 base from J, with 13 bases between.

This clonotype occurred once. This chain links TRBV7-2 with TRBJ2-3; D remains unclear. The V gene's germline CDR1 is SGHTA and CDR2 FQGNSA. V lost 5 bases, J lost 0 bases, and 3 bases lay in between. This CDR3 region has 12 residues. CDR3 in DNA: TGTGCCAGCAGCAAGAGCACAGATACGCAGTATTTT. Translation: CASSKSTDTQYF.

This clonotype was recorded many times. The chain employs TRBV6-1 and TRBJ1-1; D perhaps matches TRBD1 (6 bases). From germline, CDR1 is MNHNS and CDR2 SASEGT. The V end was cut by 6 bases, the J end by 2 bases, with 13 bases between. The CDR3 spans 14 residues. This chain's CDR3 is CASRRDRINTEAFF. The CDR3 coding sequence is TGTGCCAGCAGGAGAGACAGGATTAACACTGAAGCTTTCTTT.

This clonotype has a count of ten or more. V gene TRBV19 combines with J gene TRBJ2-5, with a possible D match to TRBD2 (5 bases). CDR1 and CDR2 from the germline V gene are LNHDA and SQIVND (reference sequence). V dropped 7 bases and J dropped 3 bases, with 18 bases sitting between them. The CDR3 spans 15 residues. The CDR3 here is CASMNLRRREETQYF. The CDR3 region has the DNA TGTGCCAGTATGAACTTGAGGCGGCGGGAAGAGACCCAGTACTTC.

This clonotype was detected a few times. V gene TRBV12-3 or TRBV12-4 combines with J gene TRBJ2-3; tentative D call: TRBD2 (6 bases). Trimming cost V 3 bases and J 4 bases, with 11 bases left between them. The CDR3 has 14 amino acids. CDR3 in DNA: TGTGCCAGCAGTTTGGAGGGGACCCCAGATACGCAGTATTTT. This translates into CASSLEGTPDTQYF.

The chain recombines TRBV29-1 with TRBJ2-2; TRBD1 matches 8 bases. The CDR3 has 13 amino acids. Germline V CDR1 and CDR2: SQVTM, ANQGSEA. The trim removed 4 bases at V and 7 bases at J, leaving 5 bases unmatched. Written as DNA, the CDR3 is TGCAGCGTTGGAGGACAGGGTGGCGGGGAGCTGTTTTTT. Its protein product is CSVGGQGGGELFF.